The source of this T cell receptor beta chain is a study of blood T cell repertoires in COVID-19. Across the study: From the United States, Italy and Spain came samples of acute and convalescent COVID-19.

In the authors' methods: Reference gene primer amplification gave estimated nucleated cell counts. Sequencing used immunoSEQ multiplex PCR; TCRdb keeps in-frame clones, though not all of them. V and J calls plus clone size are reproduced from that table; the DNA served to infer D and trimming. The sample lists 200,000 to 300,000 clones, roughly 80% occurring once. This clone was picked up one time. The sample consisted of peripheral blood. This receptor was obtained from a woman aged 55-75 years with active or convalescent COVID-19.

CDR3 sequence: CASSPGGHEQYF. CDR3 nucleotide sequence: TGTGCCAGCAGCCCCGGCGGCCACGAGCAGTACTTC. This chain uses TRBV7-9 with TRBJ2-7, with D unresolved. CDR1 is SEHNR and CDR2 is FQNEAQ in the germline V gene (reference sequence). This CDR3 is built from 12 residues. V lost 5 bases, J lost 5 bases, and 10 bases lay in between.